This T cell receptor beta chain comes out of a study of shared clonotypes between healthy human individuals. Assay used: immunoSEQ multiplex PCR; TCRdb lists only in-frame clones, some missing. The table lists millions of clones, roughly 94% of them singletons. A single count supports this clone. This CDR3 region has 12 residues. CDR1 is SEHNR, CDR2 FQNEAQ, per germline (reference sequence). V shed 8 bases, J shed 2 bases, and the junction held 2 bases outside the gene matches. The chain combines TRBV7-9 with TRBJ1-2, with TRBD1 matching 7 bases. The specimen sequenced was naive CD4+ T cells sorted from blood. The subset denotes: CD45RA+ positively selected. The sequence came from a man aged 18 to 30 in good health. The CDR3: CASEDRNYGYTF. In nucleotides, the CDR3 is TGTGCCAGCGAGGACAGGAACTATGGCTACACCTTC.